The 11 T cell receptor beta chains given below trace back to one sample, sequenced in a study of blood T cell repertoires in COVID-19. Produced via immunoSEQ multiplex PCR; TCRdb's table is partial and in-frame only. The repertoire includes 150,000 to 200,000 clones, almost 80% of them detected once, and roughly 28% sits in the top ten. Sequencing was done on a sample of peripheral blood. These receptors all stem from a woman in her 70s with acute or convalescent COVID-19.

The V gene is TRBV6-2 or TRBV6-3, the J gene TRBJ2-5; TRBD2 agrees at 7 bases. The germline gives CDR1 MNHEY, CDR2 SVGEGT. This CDR3 contains 16 residues. J lost 7 bases, V lost 5 bases, and 16 bases had no gene match. The CDR3 DNA is TGTGCCAGCAGTCAAACAGCGGGATGGGTCATGGCGACCCAGTACTTC. Its protein is CASSQTAGWVMATQYF.

The chain employs TRBV27 and TRBJ1-6, with 7 bases fitting TRBD1. Germline CDR1 and CDR2: MNHEY and SMNVEV (reference sequence). Trimming at V came to 3 bases and at J to 7 bases, leaving 15 bases not matched to a gene. This CDR3 is 18 amino acids long. DNA of the CDR3: TGTGCCAGCAGTTTTTTTTTCGCAGCAGACAGGGCAAATTCACCCCTCCACTTT. Protein sequence: CASSFFFAADRANSPLHF.

This clone has just a few counts. The chain employs TRBV29-1 and TRBJ2-1, with 15 bases lining up with TRBD2. Trimming at V came to 6 bases and at J to 6 bases, leaving 9 bases not matched to a gene. This CDR3 has 16 residues. Germline V gene sequence: CDR1 SQVTM, CDR2 ANQGSEA. CDR3 bases: TGCAGCGTCGGGACTAGCGGGAGGTCAGCAACCAATGAGCAGTTCTTC. This translates into CSVGTSGRSATNEQFF.

This clone is a singleton in its sample. The rearrangement uses TRBV5-1 and TRBJ2-4, with 10 nucleotides matching TRBD1. This CDR3 spans 17 amino acids. Germline V gene lookup returns CDR1 SGHRS and CDR2 YFSETQ. V lost 0 bases to trimming and J lost 6 bases; unmatched junction nucleotides: 9. In DNA, the CDR3 is TGCGCCAGCAGCTTGGGACAGGGGGCTTCCTGGGGAAACATTCAGTACTTC. This sequence encodes CASSLGQGASWGNIQYF.

This clone was recorded a few times. The V gene is TRBV12-3 or TRBV12-4, the J gene TRBJ2-2; D remains ambiguous. V lost 6 bases, J lost 14 bases, and 16 bases lay in between. The CDR3 covers 12 residues. In nucleotides, the CDR3 is TGTGCCAGCAGAAATAATCCCCGTCGTCTGTTTTTT. Its translation: CASRNNPRRLFF.

The rearrangement links TRBV2 to TRBJ2-1, with 7 bases aligning to TRBD2. J gave up 5 bases and V 7 bases, and 23 bases lay outside the gene matches. Germline lookup yields CDR1 SNHLY and CDR2 FYNNEI. The CDR3 totals 19 residues. CDR3 sequence: CASTPTSGLAVVGDNEQFF. The CDR3, as DNA: TGTGCCAGCACCCCAACCTCGGGGCTAGCGGTAGTCGGGGACAATGAGCAGTTCTTC.

V usage is TRBV19 and J usage is TRBJ1-6; 7 bases are shared with TRBD1. Per germline, CDR1 LNHDA and CDR2 SQIVND (reference sequence). The CDR3 extends over 14 amino acids. V dropped 6 bases and J dropped 7; count of bases not matched to a gene: 6. The CDR3: CASSPTGSNSPLHF. DNA of the CDR3: TGTGCCAGTAGCCCGACAGGGTCGAATTCACCCCTCCACTTT.

As to this clone: Other DNA sequences in this specimen translate into the identical CDR3. The chain recombines TRBV3-1 (or the pseudogene TRBV3-2) with TRBJ1-2; possibly TRBD1 for D (6 bases). The germline V gene has CDR1 LGHDT and CDR2 YNNKEL (reference sequence). The germline V and J ends were trimmed by 1 base and 7 bases, with 22 bases remaining between them. The CDR3 is 17 amino acids. The CDR3 here is CASSQGLQTGGGGGYTF. CDR3 nucleotides: TGTGCCAGCAGCCAAGGACTACAGACCGGGGGCGGGGGTGGCTACACCTTC.

The chain is built from TRBV21-1 and TRBJ2-7; the tabulated D call, TRBD1, remains unverified against the DNA. TRBV21-1 is a recognized pseudogene. The CDR3 length is 13 residues. The CDR3 DNA sequence: TGTGCCAGCCGCGATGGACAGCTATACGAGCAGTACTTC. It yields the protein CASRDGQLYEQYF.

The rearrangement links TRBV5-1 to TRBJ2-5, with D possibly matching TRBD1 (5 bases). The CDR3 totals 15 residues. The V gene's germline CDR1 is SGHRS and CDR2 YFSETQ. V lost 3 bases and J lost 2, with 14 bases in between. CDR3 sequence: CASSSQGAVQETQYF. CDR3 bases: TGCGCCAGCAGCTCCCAAGGGGCAGTTCAAGAGACCCAGTACTTC.

The chain carries TRBV6-5 and TRBJ1-5, with a weak D call TRBD1 (6 bases). The germline gives CDR1 MNHEY, CDR2 SVGAGI. Trimming pared 5 bases from V and 3 bases from J, leaving 11 bases between. The CDR3 covers 14 residues. CDR3 in DNA: TGTGCCAGCAGTCCATACAGGGTCAATCAGCCCCAGCATTTT. Translated, it gives CASSPYRVNQPQHF.